The sample holds many counts of the clone carrying this T cell receptor (beta chain). Its antigen is still unknown. Isolation of PBMCs was performed on roughly 9 ml fresh peripheral blood. This sample is drawn from a study of T cells in Graves' hyperthyroidism and ophthalmopathy. The V end lost 8 bases, the J end lost 0 bases, and 13 bases lay between the germline ends. The CDR3 is 15 residues long. Germline V CDR1 and CDR2: KGHDR, SFDVKD. Amplification targeted TCR beta CDR3 regions from RNA transcripts. First-round RT-PCR with HTBI primers amplified the TCR CDR3 region. TCRdb independently ran MiXCR on the multiplex PCR reads; one entry per CDR3 protein. This table has 300,000 to 400,000 distinct CDR3 sequences, 21% appearing once. Study-level points and caveats: A 13 V-J model separated ophthalmopathy from stable hyperthyroidism.

The sequence came from a woman aged 45-65 years with Graves' hyperthyroidism. Sequenced sample: blood. J is TRBJ2-1 and V is TRBV24-1, with D perhaps TRBD1 or TRBD2 (6 bases each). The CDR3 is CATMSGANSYNEQFF. The CDR3, as DNA: TGTGCCACCATGTCGGGGGCCAACTCCTACAATGAGCAGTTCTTC.